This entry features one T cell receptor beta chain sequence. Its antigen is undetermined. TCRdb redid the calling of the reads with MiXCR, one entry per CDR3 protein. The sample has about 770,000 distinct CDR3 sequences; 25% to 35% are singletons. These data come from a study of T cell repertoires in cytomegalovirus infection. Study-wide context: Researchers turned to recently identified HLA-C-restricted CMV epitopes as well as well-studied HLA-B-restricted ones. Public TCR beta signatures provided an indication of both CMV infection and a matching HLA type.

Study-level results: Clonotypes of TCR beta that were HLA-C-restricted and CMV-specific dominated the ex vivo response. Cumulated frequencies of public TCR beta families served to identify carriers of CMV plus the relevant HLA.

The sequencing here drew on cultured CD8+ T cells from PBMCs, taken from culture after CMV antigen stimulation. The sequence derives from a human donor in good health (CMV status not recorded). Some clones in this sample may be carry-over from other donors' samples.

CDR3 DNA sequence: TGTGCCAGCAGTTACGAGCCGGCCCTCTATGGCTACACCTTC. Residues: CASSYEPALYGYTF. The V call is TRBV6-5, the J call TRBJ1-2; D is uncertain. Germline lookup yields CDR1 MNHEY and CDR2 SVGAGI. The germline V and J ends were trimmed by 2 bases and 4 bases, with 11 bases remaining between them. This CDR3 has 14 residues.